The sequence of this TCR beta chain was determined in a study of blood T cell repertoires in COVID-19. Data came from immunoSEQ multiplex PCR; TCRdb stores just in-frame clones and leaves some out. Here the sample spans about 200,000 clones, 75% to 90% being singletons. This CDR3 is built from 14 residues. V lost 2 bases and J 1 base, leaving 8 bases between the germline ends. Germline CDR1 is MRHNA and CDR2 is SNTAGT. The clonotype was recovered from a woman between 40 and 55 years old with acute or convalescent COVID-19. The V and J genes are TRBV6-4 and TRBJ1-1; D not resolved. Sequencing was carried out using peripheral blood. DNA of the CDR3: TGTGCCAGCAGTGACCCGGAGCAGAACACTGAAGCTTTCTTT. Its translation: CASSDPEQNTEAFF.